The clone carrying this TCR beta chain was seen more than once but under ten times. What it binds is unknown. cDNA libraries of TCR beta carried unique molecular identifiers. Researchers reported roughly 510,000 cDNA molecules coming from roughly 0.93 to 9.6 million T cells. TCRdb re-analysed the PCR reads in MiXCR, keeping a single row per CDR3 protein. The sample carries around 160,000 distinct CDR3 sequences, around 34% recorded once. The data derive from a study of post-analysis software for immune sequencing data. Points from the study as a whole: When the samples were clustered directly with F measure, those that had been prepared in the same batch showed strong co-clustering. Normalized Chao1 diversity was significantly reduced in patients versus controls.

The sample was blood, taken after autologous hematopoietic stem cell transplantation. This receptor was taken from a girl aged 10 to 17 with multiple sclerosis.

Here the CDR3 reads CSAKYAGTTIYNEQFF. In DNA form, the CDR3 reads TGCAGTGCTAAATACGCTGGGACCACAATATACAATGAGCAGTTCTTC. The chain carries TRBV20-1 and TRBJ2-1, with D perhaps matching TRBD1 or TRBD2 (5 bases each). The CDR3 runs 16 residues. Germline CDR1 is DFQATT and CDR2 is SNEGSKA (reference sequence). Trimming stripped 4 bases from V and 4 bases from J, with 20 bases between.